This TCR beta chain derives from a study of post-analysis software for immune sequencing data. The CDR3 contains 16 residues. The junction had 3 bases not matched to a gene; V was cut back by 3 bases and J by 0 bases. Per germline, CDR1 ENHRY and CDR2 SYGVKD. Notes on the study in general: In patients, about 5 TRBV segments were more frequent than in controls, with TRBV5-6, TRBV5-1 and TRBV20-1 among them.

The authors incorporated unique molecular identifiers into the TCR beta cDNA libraries. TCRdb passed the PCR reads through MiXCR, listing each CDR3 protein once. Of 750,000 to 900,000 distinct CDR3 sequences in the sample, around 45% were seen once. Turning to this clonotype: Its antigen is undetermined.

The chain is built from TRBV10-3 and TRBJ2-5; 11 positions agree with TRBD2. Sequences were obtained from blood. The clonotype comes from a girl aged 5 to 17 with multiple sclerosis. The CDR3 here is CAISDRTSGYQETQYF. CDR3 nucleotides: TGTGCCATCAGTGACAGGACTAGCGGGTACCAAGAGACCCAGTACTTC.